The clone carrying this TCR beta chain was observed a handful of times. This specimen comes from a study of blood T cell repertoires in COVID-19. Across the whole study: PBMCs, B-cell-depleted T cells, or T cells provided the cDNA or gDNA that made up the material.

Measured with immunoSEQ multiplex PCR; TCRdb has only the in-frame clones, and not every one. The data contain more than 150,000 clones, around 86% of them singletons. The origin of this receptor is a man aged 18 to 29 with acute or convalescent COVID-19. Input material: peripheral blood.

CDR3 in DNA: TGTGCCAGCAGCATTACAGGGTTGGAGACCCAGTACTTC. It specifies CASSITGLETQYF. The chain combines TRBV7-3 with TRBJ2-5; D might be TRBD1 (6 bases). Looked up from germline, CDR1 is SGHTA and CDR2 is FQGTGA. Trimming removed 5 bases at V and 5 bases at J, with 12 bases between. The CDR3 contains 13 residues. Full variable domain (missing parts from reference TRBV7-3 and TRBJ2-5): GAGVSQTPSNKVTEKGKYVELRCDPISGHTALYWYRQSLGQGPEFLIYFQGTGAADDSGLPNDRFFAVRPEGSVSTLKIQRTERGDSAVYLCASSITGLETQYFGPGTRLLVL.